The rows below give T cell receptor beta chains drawn from one sample of a study of T cells in Graves' hyperthyroidism and ophthalmopathy. TCRdb redid the calling of the multiplex PCR reads with MiXCR, one entry per CDR3 protein. Of nearly 600,000 distinct CDR3 sequences in the sample, approximately 14% were seen once. Material: blood. All receptors derive from a woman in her twenties or thirties with Graves' hyperthyroidism that later progressed to Graves' ophthalmopathy. The CDR3 runs from the conserved cysteine through the conserved F or W. A D gene is named only where the DNA matches it firmly. Only some rows state a clone size, as once, few, many or a class for expanded clones.

cdr3_nt,cdr3_aa,clone_size,v_call,j_call,d_call
TGTGCCAGCAGTTTAGGGGCTAGACGGGGCAAAGGTGAGCAGTTCTTC,CASSLGARRGKGEQFF,.,TRBV12-3/TRBV12-4,TRBJ2-1,.
TGTGCCAGCAGTTCCGGGACTAGCGGCGAGGGGGAGACCCAGTACTTC,CASSSGTSGEGETQYF,many,TRBV12-3/TRBV12-4,TRBJ2-5,TRBD2
TGTGCCAGCAGCCAAGGAGTGGTGAGGGGGGCCTCCAATCAGCCCCAGCATTTT,CASSQGVVRGASNQPQHF,many,TRBV3-1,TRBJ1-5,.
TGCAGTCCGACCCCGGGGGCGGACTATGGCTACACCTTC,CSPTPGADYGYTF,many,TRBV20-1,TRBJ1-2,.
TGTGCCAGCAGTGAACGTATAGGGTTGCCCTACGAGCAGTACTTC,CASSERIGLPYEQYF,few,TRBV2,TRBJ2-7,.
TGTGCCTGGAGTACTCCGGGACAGAGGGGCACCGGGGAGCTGTTTTTT,CAWSTPGQRGTGELFF,many,TRBV30,TRBJ2-2,TRBD1
TGTGCCAGCAGGAGGTTCCCAGGGCAGAATTCACCCCTCCACTTT,CASRRFPGQNSPLHF,many,TRBV28,TRBJ1-6,.
TGTGCCAGCAGTTTGAAGGGGGGCCCCTACGAGCAGTACTTC,CASSLKGGPYEQYF,many,TRBV28,TRBJ2-7,.
TGTGCCAGCAGCTCGGACCTAGGGGACGAGCAGTACTTC,CASSSDLGDEQYF,.,TRBV27,TRBJ2-7,.
TGCGCCAGCAGCATGGCAGGGGAGGGGTTATACGAGCAGTACTTC,CASSMAGEGLYEQYF,.,TRBV5-1,TRBJ2-7,.
TGCAGCGTTGGTCAGGGGGGGAGAGAGACCCAGTACTTC,CSVGQGGRETQYF,many,TRBV29-1,TRBJ2-5,.
TGTGCCAGCGCTGACAGAGTAACTTTCTTT,CASADRVTFF,.,TRBV6-1,TRBJ1-1,.
TGTGCCACCAGCAGAGAGTGGGGTGAGCAGTTCTTC,CATSREWGEQFF,many,TRBV15,TRBJ2-1,.